This T cell receptor beta chain was profiled in a study of blood T cell repertoires in COVID-19. Background on the study: Acute-phase and convalescent COVID-19 samples originated in the United States, Italy and Spain. In each case, the material was cDNA or gDNA derived from T cells, B-cell-depleted T cells, or PBMCs.

Germline loops: CDR1 SGHAT, CDR2 FQNNGV. Germline trimming cut 0 bases from V and 0 bases from J; bases unmatched to any gene: 10. There are 19 residues in the CDR3. Under the authors' procedure: Researchers report that nucleated cell counts were estimated from reference gene primer amplification. This table comes from immunoSEQ multiplex PCR, and its TCRdb copy is limited to in-frame clones, with some not included. That table is the source of V, J and clone size, and D and trimming were worked out from the DNA. The data contain over 150,000 clones, about 85% of them singletons. The chain links TRBV11-2 to TRBJ1-4; 7 bases agree with TRBD1. The material sequenced was peripheral blood. This receptor was identified in a woman aged 60-75 years with COVID-19, enrolled during active disease. This CDR3 is CASSLDHQGGGATNEKLFF. The CDR3 DNA reads as TGTGCCAGCAGCTTAGATCACCAGGGGGGTGGTGCAACTAATGAAAAACTGTTTTTT.